This T cell receptor (beta chain) stems from a study of T cells in Graves' hyperthyroidism and ophthalmopathy. This clonotype was seen many times. TCR beta CDR3 regions were amplified from RNA. Using the HTBI primer set, a first-round RT-PCR was run on the TCR CDR3. TCRdb used MiXCR to reprocess the multiplex PCR reads, holding one entry per CDR3 protein. The sample lists hundreds of thousands of distinct CDR3 sequences; just under 20% were seen once. Germline CDR1 reads SEHNR; CDR2 reads FQNEAQ (reference sequence). V shed 2 bases and J shed 4 bases, with 14 bases lying between them. CDR3 size: 15 residues.

This TCR was recovered from a man in his forties or fifties with Graves' ophthalmopathy. The source material was blood. The gene calls are TRBV7-9 and TRBJ1-1, with D possibly matching TRBD1 (5 bases). This CDR3 reads CASSLSSSGGTEAFF. As DNA, the CDR3 is TGTGCCAGCAGCTTAAGTTCCTCGGGGGGCACTGAAGCTTTCTTT.